The sequence of this TCR delta chain was determined in a study of Vδ1+ human thymocytes. This CDR3 spans 20 amino acids. The germline V gene encodes CDR1 TSWWSYY and CDR2 QGS. Losses at the gene ends were 1 base for V and 3 bases for J; bases not matched to a gene: 17. Points from the study as a whole: In the thymus, TRG and TRD repertoires looked highly polyclonal with Gaussian CDR3 lengths.

Sequences come from RNA converted to cDNA by reverse transcription. The CDR3 regions were amplified by multiplex PCR from V-gene primers to a constant-region primer. TCRdb called clones anew from the multiplex PCR reads with CATT. The sample includes approximately 25,000 delta-chain clones, about 29% seen only once; the top ten take roughly 1.6%. Purity of the sorted Vdelta1+ thymocytes ranged from about 97% to 99.6%. This clone was observed a few times. Its antigen is unidentified. The sample taken for sequencing was Vdelta1+ gamma-delta thymocytes from the thymus. This sample's subset: FACS-sorted CD3+ TCRalphabeta- TCRVdelta1+ TCRVdelta2- thymocytes. The chain has TRDV1 and TRDJ1; 10 bases fit TRDD3. The sequence was obtained from a boy younger than two who had congenital heart surgery. The chain's CDR3 is CALGEPAGGYALPEADKLIF. CDR3 sequence (DNA): TGTGCTCTTGGGGAACCGGCGGGGGGATACGCCCTCCCGGAGGCCGATAAACTCATCTTT.